In its sample, the clone carrying this T cell receptor (beta chain) was seen once. Deletions cut 0 bases from V and 5 bases from J, with 13 bases between. The CDR3 is made up of 14 amino acids. Germline V gene sequence: CDR1 SQVTM, CDR2 ANQGSEA. The data were taken from a study of shared T cell receptors in the human thymus. The method was immunoSEQ multiplex PCR; TCRdb's version includes in-frame clones alone and lacks a portion of them. The sample lists 700,000 or so clones; 80% to 90% were seen once. The same data also went into a second study, on human thymus T cells. From that study: Having surgery to correct congenital heart defects, healthy Finnish infants acted as the donors. Corrective cardiac surgery supplied the resected thymus tissue. It looked as if thymic and blood repertoires used V and J genes in a biased way. Thymic repertoires overlap heavily among unrelated individuals, related research has reported.

The V gene is TRBV29-1, the J gene TRBJ1-1; D not certain. The sample comprised thymocytes. This TCR was sampled from a girl less than two years old with a congenital heart defect. CDR3 sequence: CSVEDSYRGTEAFF. The CDR3 coding sequence is TGCAGCGTTGAAGACAGCTACCGGGGAACTGAAGCTTTCTTT.